The subject of this entry is one T cell receptor (beta chain). The antigen is unknown. This CDR3 has 16 residues. With V trimmed by 5 bases and J by 0 bases, 6 bases remained unmatched. The germline gives CDR1 SGHRS, CDR2 YFSETQ. Assay used: immunoSEQ multiplex PCR; TCRdb lists only in-frame clones, some missing. The sample lists 130,000 to 150,000 clones, 75% to 90% seen once, with roughly 1.7% in the top ten. This specimen comes from a study of T cell responses to AZD1222 COVID-19 vaccine. Findings and caveats of the study: Epitopes outside B.1.351 and B.1.1.7 mutated regions reportedly drew nearly half of spike TCRs. Donors were largely white British and mainly female; clonal diversity was possibly underestimated. Baseline serostatus was positive in only six or seven AZD1222 recipients.

This specimen consisted of peripheral blood, obtained on day 0 of AZD1222 vaccination. The chain carries TRBV5-1 and TRBJ2-3, with 10 nucleotides matching TRBD2. This clonotype was obtained from an adult in good health. In DNA, the CDR3 is TGCGCCAGCAGTCCTACTAGCGGGGTTAGCACAGATACGCAGTATTTT. It is translated as CASSPTSGVSTDTQYF.